The 26 T cell receptor beta chains presented below share a single source sample, sequenced in a study of blood T cell repertoires in COVID-19. Some clones are missing from TCRdb's copy, which holds only in-frame ones; the method was immunoSEQ multiplex PCR. The sample contains 150,000 to 200,000 clones, 80% to 90% of which appear only once. Source material: PBMCs or T cells enriched from blood (not recorded which). Receptors were obtained from a man aged 50 or older who had recovered from COVID-19.

The chain couples TRBV5-5 to TRBJ1-1, with 9 bases fitting TRBD1. The CDR3 extends over 15 amino acids. Germline V gene sequence: CDR1 SGHKS, CDR2 YYEKEE (reference sequence). The V gene end was trimmed by 2 bases and the J gene end by 0 bases; junction bases not matched to a gene: 2. CDR3 loop: CASSFTGGLNTEAFF. The CDR3 coding sequence is TGTGCCAGCAGCTTCACAGGGGGCTTGAACACTGAAGCTTTCTTT.

This clone was counted a few times. The chain links TRBV7-3 to TRBJ1-6; D ambiguous. The germline V and J ends were trimmed by 0 bases and 6 bases, with 9 bases remaining between them. The germline V gene encodes CDR1 SGHTA and CDR2 FQGTGA. This CDR3 comprises 15 residues. The CDR3, as DNA: TGTGCCAGCAGCTTAACGGGTGGAGGTAATTCACCCCTCCACTTT. It encodes CASSLTGGGNSPLHF.

V gene TRBV19 combines with J gene TRBJ1-6; tentatively, D is TRBD1 (5 bases). This CDR3 comprises 16 residues. V dropped 7 bases and J dropped 2 bases, with 15 bases sitting between them. Germline V gives CDR1 LNHDA, CDR2 SQIVND (reference sequence). The CDR3 DNA follows: TGTGCCAGTAAGGCCAGGGAAGGACCCTATAATTCACCCCTCCACTTT. Encoded protein: CASKAREGPYNSPLHF.

CDR3 loop: CASSLGQGGGYGYTF. The CDR3 DNA sequence: TGCGCCAGCAGCTTGGGACAGGGAGGCGGCTATGGCTACACCTTC. V is TRBV5-1 and J is TRBJ1-2, with 7 bases fitting TRBD1. V trimming: 0 bases; J trimming: 4 bases; junction bases outside the gene matches: 6. The germline CDR1 and CDR2 sequences are SGHRS and YFSETQ. The CDR3 is 15 residues long.

J is TRBJ1-5 and V is TRBV18; tentative D call: TRBD1 (6 bases). Germline V lookup: CDR1 KGHSH, CDR2 LQKENI. CDR3 length equals 16 residues. V was pared by 2 bases and J by 2 bases, with 13 bases between. The CDR3 DNA reads TGTGCCAGCTCACCAAGCGGAGGGGGGGGCAATCAGCCCCAGCATTTT. As protein: CASSPSGGGGNQPQHF.

The chain is built from TRBV29-1 and TRBJ1-4, with D perhaps matching TRBD1 (6 bases). V dropped 2 bases and J dropped 4 bases, with 11 bases sitting between them. The CDR3 loop spans 14 amino acids. Germline assignment: CDR1 SQVTM and CDR2 ANQGSEA. The CDR3 nucleotides are TGCAGCGTTGAAAAGGACAGTCTTAATGAAAAACTGTTTTTT. Its translation is CSVEKDSLNEKLFF.

The chain combines TRBV28 with TRBJ2-1; no clear D. The V gene lost 3 bases and the J gene lost 6 bases, with 6 bases spanning the gap. Germline lookup yields CDR1 MDHEN and CDR2 SYDVKM. The CDR3 sequence is 12 residues long. The CDR3 region has the DNA TGTGCCAGCAGTTTTCCCAGCAATGAGCAGTTCTTC. It encodes CASSFPSNEQFF.

The chain couples TRBV4-2 to TRBJ1-6; a weak D match, TRBD1 (5 bases). This CDR3 has 14 residues. The germline gives CDR1 LGHNA, CDR2 YNFKEQ. V was shortened by 1 base and J by 9 bases, with 10 bases between the two germline ends. As DNA, the CDR3 is TGTGCCAGCAGCCAAGGTTACGGGGGTTCACCCCTCCACTTT. It codes for CASSQGYGGSPLHF.

The gene calls are TRBV10-1 and TRBJ2-2; the D gene is possibly TRBD1 (5 bases). This CDR3 is built from 14 residues. V was clipped by 6 bases and J by 5 bases, with 13 bases between them. Per germline, CDR1 WNHNN and CDR2 SYGVQD (reference sequence). The DNA of the CDR3 is TGCGCCAGCAGCTCAGGGCTTAGTACCGGGGAGCTGTTTTTT. It yields the protein CASSSGLSTGELFF.

The chain couples TRBV6-5 to TRBJ2-7, with a weak D call TRBD1 (6 bases). The V gene's germline CDR1 is MNHEY and CDR2 SVGAGI. The germline V and J ends were trimmed by 8 bases and 0 bases, with 14 bases remaining between them. The CDR3 consists of 14 residues. As DNA, the CDR3 is TGTGCCAGCGATCAGGGGACCTCCTCCTACGAGCAGTACTTC. Its translation is CASDQGTSSYEQYF.

This clone has more than one count but fewer than ten. The genes are TRBV9 and TRBJ1-3; the D gene is possibly TRBD1 (6 bases). The CDR3 has 15 residues. Germline V gene sequence: CDR1 SGDLS, CDR2 YYNGEE. V lost 0 bases, J lost 2 bases, and 9 bases lay in between. CDR3 DNA: TGTGCCAGCAGCGTAGGGCAGGGGCCTGGAAACACCATATATTTT. Translation: CASSVGQGPGNTIYF.

V usage is TRBV28 and J usage is TRBJ2-7, with D unclear. The CDR3 consists of 12 residues. V gave up 3 bases and J gave up 2 bases, with 5 bases separating them. The germline gives CDR1 MDHEN, CDR2 SYDVKM. The chain's CDR3 is CASSLAAYEQYF. DNA for the CDR3: TGTGCCAGCAGTTTGGCTGCCTACGAGCAGTACTTC.

This clone has just a few counts. V usage is TRBV27 and J usage is TRBJ1-4; 9 bases match TRBD1. CDR3 size: 15 residues. V lost 3 bases, J lost 7 bases, and 6 bases stayed unmatched. Germline V gives CDR1 MNHEY, CDR2 SMNVEV (reference sequence). Here the CDR3 DNA reads TGTGCCAGCAGTTTTGTTGGGACAGGGTCTGAAAAACTGTTTTTT. Translation: CASSFVGTGSEKLFF.

The rearrangement links TRBV18 to TRBJ1-1, with 9 bases lining up with TRBD1. The CDR3 has 15 residues. Germline V lookup: CDR1 KGHSH, CDR2 LQKENI. V lost 5 bases, J lost 5 bases, and 9 bases stayed unmatched. CDR3 coding DNA: TGTGCCAGCTCATTACAGGGGGCAGGTTCGACTGAAGCTTTCTTT. It specifies CASSLQGAGSTEAFF.

The chain is built from TRBV19 and TRBJ2-6; TRBD2 aligns across 7 bases. The CDR3 sequence is 18 residues long. The J segment lost 0 bases and the V segment lost 6 bases, leaving 11 bases of the junction unmatched. CDR1 is LNHDA and CDR2 is SQIVND in the germline V gene (reference sequence). The CDR3 DNA sequence: TGTGCCAGTAGCCCCATCCGGGGGGTCCACTCTGGGGCCAACGTCCTGACTTTC. Its protein product is CASSPIRGVHSGANVLTF. The variable domain in full, completed from reference TRBV19 and TRBJ2-6, reads DGGITQSPKYLFRKEGQNVTLSCEQNLNHDAMYWYRQDPGQGLRLIYYSQIVNDFQKGDIAEGYSVSREKKESFPLTVTSAQKNPTAFYLCASSPIRGVHSGANVLTFGAGSRLTVL.

The V call is TRBV30, the J call TRBJ1-2; D ambiguous. V was shortened by 5 bases and J by 7 bases, with 14 bases between the two germline ends. This CDR3 spans 12 amino acids. Per germline, CDR1 GTSNPN and CDR2 SVGIG (reference sequence). CDR3 sequence: CAWDLGRAGYTF. CDR3 in DNA: TGTGCCTGGGATCTGGGGAGGGCTGGCTACACCTTC.

The chain couples TRBV18 to TRBJ2-6, with TRBD1 matching 9 bases. The germline gives CDR1 KGHSH, CDR2 LQKENI. The CDR3 runs 17 residues. V was pared by 0 bases and J by 0 bases, with 0 bases of the junction left unmatched. The CDR3 sequence is CASSPPGQGSGANVLTF. DNA for the CDR3: TGTGCCAGCTCACCACCGGGACAGGGCTCTGGGGCCAACGTCCTGACTTTC.

DNA of the CDR3: TGTGCCACCAGCAGAGGAACGGGGGGCCGGACTCGTACGCAGTATTTT. Protein sequence: CATSRGTGGRTRTQYF. V usage is TRBV15 and J usage is TRBJ2-3; weak D call: TRBD2 (7 bases). V lost 1 base, J lost 8 bases, and 19 bases lay in between. CDR1 is LNHNV and CDR2 is YYDKDF in the germline V gene (reference sequence). The CDR3 runs to 16 residues. The complete variable domain, with remaining parts taken from reference TRBV15 and TRBJ2-3, reads DAMVIQNPRYQVTQFGKPVTLSCSQTLNHNVMYWYQQKSSQAPKLLFHYYDKDFNNEADTPDNFQSRRPNTSFCFLDIRSPGLGDTAMYLCATSRGTGGRTRTQYFGPGTRLTVL.

The chain joins TRBV11-2 to TRBJ1-2, with TRBD1 as a possible D gene (6 bases). In germline, CDR1 is SGHAT, CDR2 FQNNGV. This CDR3 contains 13 residues. V lost 8 bases, J lost 3 bases, and 13 bases lay in between. The CDR3 protein is CASQPSGDYGYTF. The CDR3 DNA reads as TGTGCCAGCCAGCCCTCAGGGGACTATGGCTACACCTTC.

This clone came up a few times. J is TRBJ2-1 and V is TRBV11-2, with D possibly being TRBD1 (6 bases). In germline, CDR1 is SGHAT, CDR2 FQNNGV. CDR3 size: 15 residues. With 6 bases removed from V and 10 bases from J, the gap between germline ends came to 22 bases. This chain's CDR3 is CASSAMLGAKGEQFF. The CDR3 nucleotides read TGTGCCAGCAGTGCAATGTTGGGGGCCAAGGGGGAGCAGTTCTTC.

Only one count was recorded for this clone. This sequence joins TRBV10-2 and TRBJ2-1; D possibly corresponds to TRBD2 (6 bases). The ends were cut back, 9 bases at V and 1 base at J, with 22 bases in the middle. Germline assignment: CDR1 WSHSY and CDR2 SAAADI. CDR3 length: 17 amino acids. CDR3 protein: CASRTGQGLSSYNEQFF. CDR3 sequence (DNA): TGCGCCAGTAGAACGGGGCAGGGACTGTCTTCCTACAATGAGCAGTTCTTC.

This chain uses TRBV3-1 (or the pseudogene TRBV3-2) with TRBJ1-5; no clear D. This CDR3 region has 13 residues. Germline V CDR1 and CDR2: LGHDT, YNNKEL (reference sequence). The V and J ends lost 4 bases and 5 bases respectively, with 9 bases between them. The CDR3 region has the DNA TGTGCCAGCAGCCTGGCGGGTGATCAGCCCCAGCATTTT. Its translation is CASSLAGDQPQHF.

The chain joins TRBV7-2 to TRBJ1-2; 11 bases agree with TRBD1. Germline-derived CDR1 and CDR2 are SGHTA and FQGNSA. This CDR3 region has 15 residues. After removal of 4 bases from V and 8 bases from J, the junction contained 9 bases not matched to a gene. The CDR3 region is CASSSNGQGASGYTF. CDR3 nucleotide sequence: TGTGCCAGCAGCTCAAACGGACAGGGGGCGTCGGGCTACACCTTC.

The chain employs TRBV15 and TRBJ1-2, with D tentatively TRBD1 (6 bases). CDR3 size: 14 residues. V was clipped by 9 bases and J by 2 bases, with 16 bases between them. Germline CDR1 reads LNHNV; CDR2 reads YYDKDF (reference sequence). The CDR3 nucleotides read TGTGCCACAAAAAAGGACAGCGTCAACTATGGCTACACCTTC. It codes for CATKKDSVNYGYTF.

The chain couples TRBV24-1 to TRBJ2-3; TRBD2 agrees at 10 bases. Trimming took 1 base from V and 3 from J; bases not matched to a gene: 3. CDR3 length: 16 residues. Germline values: CDR1 KGHDR, CDR2 SFDVKD. CDR3 in amino acids: CATSDFKRGGTDTQYF. The CDR3 DNA reads as TGTGCCACCAGTGATTTCAAGCGGGGGGGGACAGATACGCAGTATTTT.

The rearrangement uses TRBV18 and TRBJ2-3; 12 bases line up with TRBD2. The V gene end was trimmed by 4 bases and the J gene end by 6 bases; junction bases not matched to a gene: 11. This CDR3 contains 17 residues. Germline CDR1 is KGHSH and CDR2 is LQKENI. The CDR3 region is CASSQSTSGGLGDTQYF. The DNA for the CDR3 is TGTGCCAGCTCACAATCGACTAGCGGGGGCCTCGGCGATACGCAGTATTTT.